This T cell receptor (beta chain) was sequenced during a study of a mutant IDH1 vaccine in newly diagnosed glioma. V shed 4 bases and J shed 5 bases, with 11 bases lying between them. CDR3 size: 13 residues. Germline V gene data show CDR1 as SNHLY and CDR2 as FYNNEI. As to this clone: What it binds is not known.

As for time point: week 5, during vaccination. Each dose delivered 300 ug of mutant IDH1 20-mer peptide subcutaneously with imiquimod. Here immunoSEQ multiplex PCR was the method, and the copy in TCRdb shows in-frame clones only, minus some. The data show about 38,000 clones, with approximately 78% seen just once and roughly 5.5% held by the top ten. The sample consisted of PBMCs, taken from a glioma patient whose treatment included an IDH1 peptide vaccine. The J gene is TRBJ1-1, the V gene TRBV2, with D maybe TRBD1 (5 bases). The receptor's source is a man aged 35-49 years with glioma. Written as DNA, the CDR3 is TGTGCCAGCAGTGCCCAGGGAGGGACTGAAGCTTTCTTT. Its translation: CASSAQGGTEAFF.